The present entry profiles one T cell receptor beta chain with its context. The target of this receptor is not known. The record has no base qualities; no much larger clone is one base away. Using the deep immunoSEQ assay, TCR CDR3 regions were amplified from genomic DNA by multiplex PCR. Extracted genomic DNA from each cell subset was distributed evenly across all wells of several immunoSEQ 96-well plates, and each plate was treated as a replicate. For sorted subsets, each replicate PCR was loaded with 200 ng genomic DNA, equivalent to approximately 33,000 T cell genomes. Purified libraries were measured with a Qubit 3.0 fluorometer, size-checked on a Bioanalyzer 2100, and measured again with the KAPA Library Quantification kit. Every immunoSEQ 96-well plate was sequenced on a separate single-read 150-cycle Illumina NextSeq 550 flow cell. Per the original workflow: The immunoSEQ output contained only junctional sequences without quality scores, so filtering could not match that applied to full-length reads. Sequences were annotated with PyIR, a Python wrapper for IgBLAST v1.9, and V/J genes and CDR3 were assigned using IMGT germline references. Reads were removed for weak V/J assignments (E-value above 1e-6), missing CDR3, stop codons, out-of-frame junctions, or ambiguous translated residues. V3J clonotypes were defined as sequences sharing the same inferred V gene, J gene, and CDR3 amino acid sequence. To compute the percentage overlap between repertoires, the number of shared unique clonotypes was divided by the size of the smaller repertoire. Richness of each repertoire was evaluated using RTK rarefaction, the Chao1 estimator, and Recon v2.1 estimates of unobserved clonotypes. For all TCRbeta clonotypes obtained by the gDNA method from several donors, generation probabilities were computed with OLGA. This is the immuneACCESS table as TCRdb keeps it, with only in-frame sequences that have V and J called. A part of the clones is gone; compared with another copy, unresolved V genes explain less than half, and the rest is unexplained. The DNA was the basis for D and trimming; V, J and clone size are from that table. The sample has approximately 1,000,000 clones on record, 75% to 80% of them singletons. The top ten clones comprise around 0.47% of the sample.

This sample is drawn from a study of shared clonotypes between healthy human individuals (TCRdb year 2020). Looking at the study overall: Two women and a few men aged 18 to 49 years were included in the cohort. For each donor, CD4 naive and CD4 memory were each given three plates, CD8 naive was given two plates, and CD8 memory was given one plate. Blood TCR repertoires of a handful of healthy adults were deeply sequenced to estimate repertoire size and the extent of clonotype sharing between individuals. To increase sequencing depth and limit assay-specific biases, different laboratories used diverse techniques to prepare libraries and sequence TCR repertoires. Between about 0.94 and 8.9 billion PBMCs per donor were obtained by leukapheresis.

The donors were healthy, HIV-negative adults with no recently reported acute infections or vaccinations. All donors were Caucasian adults living in Nashville, Tennessee, USA. CD4+ T cells were enriched by magnetic negative selection; naive cells were then positively selected on CD45RA, and the negative fraction formed the memory subset. After blood collection by leukapheresis, PBMCs were isolated using Ficoll-Histopaque density gradient centrifugation and then cryopreserved in the vapor phase of liquid nitrogen. Analytical flow cytometry was used to check the purity and quantity of every magnetically sorted T cell population. Genomic DNA was isolated from each sorted fraction and quantified by UV absorbance on a Nanodrop 2000c. The germline V gene supplies CDR1 SGHTA and CDR2 FQGNSA. The germline V end is reduced by 2 bases and the J end by 2 bases; junction bases left unmatched: 6. The CDR3 measures 18 amino acids from cysteine to phenylalanine. This entry keeps only the CDR3 DNA: 54 bases, framed from base 1.

What the authors observed across the whole study: Compared with non-shared clonotypes, the clonotypes found in all four sorted-subset donors had higher generation probabilities. Pairwise subsampling indicated that sequencing depth was expected to affect the degree of clonotype sharing among donors. Sampling was restricted to blood, and TCR repertoires in tissue are likely to differ from TCR repertoires in blood. Naive subsets generally had larger estimated clonotype richness than memory subsets did. Even with the large sequencing depth, rarefaction of the sorted-subset datasets indicated that sequencing was incomplete. The genetic and exposure-history diversity represented was limited by the small number of donors. When several donors were compared, the shared fraction of clonotypes was roughly 5% for naive CD4, roughly 3.4% for naive CD8, about 2.5% for memory CD4, and 0.4% for memory CD8.

What was sequenced was memory CD4+ T cells from PBMCs. The sample's cell subset or site label is to be understood as: CD45RA-negative fraction. This TCR was sampled from a man aged 18 to 30 in good health. Some clones in this sample may be carry-over from other donors' samples. Recombination linked TRBV7-2 to TRBJ2-3; TRBD2 fits 14 bases in the junction. Here the CDR3 is given as CASSLRGLAGANTDTQYF. The DNA reads TGTGCCAGCAGCTTACGGGGACTAGCGGGAGCCAACACAGATACGCAGTATTTT. This CDR3, with the reference TRBV7-2 and TRBJ2-3 proteins standing in past its ends, gives the full variable domain GAGVSQSPSNKVTEKGKDVELRCDPISGHTALYWYRQSLGQGLEFLIYFQGNSAPDKSGLPSDRFSAERTGGSVSTLTIQRTQQEDSAVYLCASSLRGLAGANTDTQYFGPGTRLTVL.